This is a list of T cell receptor beta chains from one sample in a study of T cell clones after liver transplantation. TCRdb's copy holds only in-frame clones and misses some; the assay was immunoSEQ multiplex PCR. The sample consists of roughly 74,000 clones, about four fifths of them appearing once. The material sequenced was CD4+ T cells from blood, taken before liver transplant. Receptors originate from a human donor who received a liver transplant. Both conserved end residues are part of each CDR3. D genes are given only for firm matches. Expanded clones get a size class; other rows say once, few or many, or leave the size out.

j_call | v_call | clone_size | d_call | cdr3_nt | cdr3_aa
TRBJ2-1 | TRBV29-1 | few | NA | TGCAGCGTCGAAAAGAGCTCCTACAATGAGCAGTTCTTC | CSVEKSSYNEQFF
TRBJ2-1 | TRBV5-1 | NA | NA | TGCGCCAGCAGCCGCGCGGCCTCTGCTCACTCCTACAATGAGCAGTTCTTC | CASSRAASAHSYNEQFF
TRBJ1-1 | TRBV19 | NA | NA | TGTGCCAGTAGTATTGGCCTCCGGGGAGAAGCTTTCTTT | CASSIGLRGEAFF
TRBJ2-7 | TRBV6-1 | NA | NA | TGTGCCAGCATTAGCGTACGGGACCTCTACGAGCAGTACTTC | CASISVRDLYEQYF
TRBJ1-1 | TRBV5-5 | NA | TRBD1 | TGTGCCAGCAGCTTGGTCCAGGGGGCGAACACTGAAGCTTTCTTT | CASSLVQGANTEAFF
TRBJ1-2 | TRBV19 | once | NA | TGTGCCAGTTCTCGGGGGGTCTATGGCTACACCTTC | CASSRGVYGYTF
TRBJ1-5 | TRBV7-2 | NA | NA | TGTGCCAGCAGCCCCGGCGGTGCCAGTCGGAGCAATCAGCCCCAGCATTTT | CASSPGGASRSNQPQHF
TRBJ2-5 | TRBV28 | NA | NA | TGTGCCAGCAGCCCCCCATGGGTTCGGGAGACCCAGTACTTC | CASSPPWVRETQYF
TRBJ1-1 | TRBV28 | NA | NA | TGTGCCAGCAGTTTTGTAAGGAAGGGTGGAGGGAACACTGAAGCTTTCTTT | CASSFVRKGGGNTEAFF
TRBJ1-2 | TRBV18 | NA | TRBD1 | TGTGCCAGCTCACCTTCGACAGGGTGGGGCTATGGCTACACCTTC | CASSPSTGWGYGYTF
TRBJ2-1 | TRBV18 | NA | TRBD2 | TGTGCCAGCTCACCACTAGCGGGAGAGGCTGAGCAGTTCTTC | CASSPLAGEAEQFF
TRBJ1-1 | TRBV4-3 | NA | NA | TGCGCCAGCAGCCAAGTTGGGAGGACTGAAGCTTTCTTT | CASSQVGRTEAFF
TRBJ2-3 | TRBV29-1 | once | TRBD1 | TGCAGCGTTGAATTAGGGACAGAGGGCACAGATACGCAGTATTTT | CSVELGTEGTDTQYF
TRBJ2-7 | TRBV27 | NA | TRBD2 | TGTGCCAGCAGTTTATGGGGGGGATCTGGCTACGAGCAGTACTTC | CASSLWGGSGYEQYF
TRBJ2-5 | TRBV7-8 | NA | TRBD2 | TGTGCCAGCAGCTTGCGGGAGAAGGTAGAGACCCAGTACTTC | CASSLREKVETQYF
TRBJ2-7 | TRBV18 | NA | NA | TGTGCCAGCTCACCAACCGATCACGACTACGAGCAGTACTTC | CASSPTDHDYEQYF
TRBJ2-3 | TRBV5-4 | few | TRBD2 | TGTGCCAGCAGCTTAGACCTTGCTAGCGGGAGAACAGATACGCAGTATTTT | CASSLDLASGRTDTQYF
TRBJ2-5 | TRBV2 | NA | NA | TGTGCCAGCAAGTTTCAAGAGACCCAGTACTTC | CASKFQETQYF
TRBJ1-2 | TRBV9 | NA | NA | TGTGCCAGCAGCGCCGGGCGGGAGCACTATGGCTACACCTTC | CASSAGREHYGYTF
TRBJ2-7 | TRBV5-6 | NA | NA | TGTGCCAGCAGCTCCCTCCCGACCGGGGGTTTCGAGCAGTACTTC | CASSSLPTGGFEQYF
TRBJ1-2 | TRBV9 | few | NA | TGTGCCAGCAGCGTAGGGCTAGGGCGGGTTGGCTACACCTTC | CASSVGLGRVGYTF
TRBJ1-2 | TRBV6-1 | once | TRBD1 | TGTGCCAGCAGCAGTGGGTCAGGGGGGGGCTATGGCTACACCTTC | CASSSGSGGGYGYTF
TRBJ1-2 | TRBV6-5 | NA | TRBD1 | TGTGCCAGCAGAGCAGGGGGCGGCTACACCTTC | CASRAGGGYTF
TRBJ1-2 | TRBV30 | once | NA | TGTGCCTGGACACCCCTGGGGGGCCCCCGGACCGGTGGCTACACCTTC | CAWTPLGGPRTGGYTF
TRBJ2-3 | TRBV5-1 | NA | TRBD1 | TGCGCCAGCACCGGGACAGGGGGCCCAGATACGCAGTATTTT | CASTGTGGPDTQYF
TRBJ2-1 | TRBV2 | few | NA | TGTGCCAGCAGGGTTGGTGAGCAGTTCTTC | CASRVGEQFF
TRBJ1-3 | TRBV28 | NA | NA | TGTGCCAGCCTTTGGAGGGGCAGAGCTGGAAACACCATATATTTT | CASLWRGRAGNTIYF
TRBJ1-1 | TRBV18 | NA | NA | TGTGCCAGCTCACCTATGAACACTGAAGCTTTCTTT | CASSPMNTEAFF
TRBJ2-7 | TRBV29-1 | NA | NA | TGCAGCGCCTACGGTGGGGGCGAGCAGTACTTC | CSAYGGGEQYF
TRBJ1-2 | TRBV7-8 | NA | NA | TGTGCCAGCAGCTTAGAGGGGCCTAACTATGGCTACACCTTC | CASSLEGPNYGYTF
TRBJ1-2 | TRBV28 | NA | TRBD1 | TGTGCCAGCAGTACAGGGGTAGGATATGGCTACACCTTC | CASSTGVGYGYTF
TRBJ2-7 | TRBV21-1 | NA | NA | TGTGCCAGCAGCCTCCGACAGGGTATTACCACTAGTCGGAGCGAGCAGTACTTC | CASSLRQGITTSRSEQYF
TRBJ2-2 | TRBV5-4 | NA | NA | TGTGCCAGCAGCTCGTCCTCCGCTAGGGGCGGGGAGCTGTTTTTT | CASSSSSARGGELFF
TRBJ1-2 | TRBV28 | NA | NA | TGTGCCAGCAGCCCACCGGTTCCGAGGGGGATAGGCTACACCTTC | CASSPPVPRGIGYTF
TRBJ2-1 | TRBV5-1 | NA | TRBD2 | TGCGCCAGCAGCATTCCGGGACTAGCGATCTACAATGAGCAGTTCTTC | CASSIPGLAIYNEQFF
TRBJ1-3 | TRBV7-8 | NA | NA | TGTGCCAGCAGCCCAAATTCCGGCTCTGGAAACACCATATATTTT | CASSPNSGSGNTIYF
TRBJ2-1 | TRBV7-2 | NA | TRBD2 | TGTGCCAGCAGCTCCTCGCGGGGGCCCTCTAGCGGGAGGGACAATGAGCAGTTCTTC | CASSSSRGPSSGRDNEQFF
TRBJ2-3 | TRBV4-1 | NA | TRBD1 | TGCGCCAGCAGCTCGACAGGGGGATACGTCGATACGCAGTATTTT | CASSSTGGYVDTQYF
TRBJ2-3 | TRBV29-1 | NA | TRBD2 | TGCAGCGTTGGATTGACTAGCAACTTGGATACGCAGTATTTT | CSVGLTSNLDTQYF
TRBJ1-4 | TRBV28 | NA | NA | TGTGCCAGCATGACACTTAATGAAAAACTGTTTTTT | CASMTLNEKLFF
TRBJ1-2 | TRBV2 | NA | NA | TGTGCCAGCAGTGAAGATCGACCCTTGAGCTATGGCTACACCTTC | CASSEDRPLSYGYTF
TRBJ2-7 | TRBV28 | NA | TRBD2 | TGTGCCAGCAGCCCTAGCGGGGAGGGAGACTCCGAGCAGTACTTC | CASSPSGEGDSEQYF
TRBJ1-1 | TRBV30 | NA | TRBD1 | TGTGCCTGGAGTGTACCGGACAGGTTGAACACTGAAGCTTTCTTT | CAWSVPDRLNTEAFF
TRBJ2-7 | TRBV27 | NA | NA | TGTGCCAGCGGGAGAAGCTCCACCTCTGGGAACGAGCAGTACTTC | CASGRSSTSGNEQYF
TRBJ2-7 | TRBV6-1 | NA | NA | TGTGCCAGCAGTCTTGGCAGCTCCTACGAGCAGTACTTC | CASSLGSSYEQYF